This entry is about one TCR beta chain. The specificity of this receptor is unknown. Base qualities are not recorded, but no much larger clone differs from it by a single base. The data were obtained in a study of blood T cell repertoires in COVID-19 (dated by TCRdb to 2018 to 2021). Regarding the research as a whole: Samples covering the acute and convalescent phases of COVID-19 were provided by collaborators in the United States, Italy and Spain. The prospective study material was composed of cDNA or gDNA derived from T cells, B-cell-depleted T cells, or PBMCs. The dataset comprised deeply sampled blood TCRbeta repertoires from subjects exposed to, actively infected with, or recovered from COVID-19. The repertoires were released in a freely available public database meant as a resource for research on the immune response to SARS-CoV-2. The samples were drawn from the first 160 participants of the ongoing ImmuneRACE study and from 1,254 subjects provided by 6 global collaborators. Nearly every sample came with metadata listing a de-identified subject ID, COVID-19 status, age in years and sex. HLA class I and class II types, where available, came from metadata supplied by the sample provider rather than from assay-based typing.

Points the paper makes about the study in general: How much clinical and demographic metadata was included differed by source and by participant, and the metadata was provided uncurated.

TCRbeta CDR3 regions were amplified from genomic DNA using the immunoSEQ Assay, a bias-controlled multiplex PCR. As for the original processing: The number of nucleated cells in each sample was estimated by amplification of reference gene primers within the assay. To quantify the absolute abundance of each unique TCRbeta CDR3 rearrangement, sequence reads were collapsed and filtered. For each sample, productive Simpson clonality was calculated by taking the square root of Simpson's diversity index across productive rearrangements. TCRdb provides this immuneACCESS table in a form limited to in-frame rearrangements. Some clones are lacking; in checked studies, under half of them reflect an unresolved V gene, and why the rest are absent is not known. The V and J calls and clone size were taken over from that table, and D and trimming were inferred from the DNA. Counted in this sample were approximately 200,000 clones; about 80% of them appeared once. 6% to 8% of the sample rests with the top ten.

V is pared back by 3 bases and J by 2 bases, with 3 bases lying between the germline termini. The CDR3 sequence holds 12 residues, the cysteine and phenylalanine included. Only the CDR3 part of the read is kept: 36 bases, read in frame from the first base. The germline V gene encodes CDR1 KGHSH and CDR2 LQKENI. Collaborating institutions collected whole blood in K2EDTA tubes following their own protocols. For TCRbeta analysis, collaborators shipped samples in one of three forms: frozen whole blood, isolated PBMCs, or DNA extracted from either of those sample types. The receptor's source is a human donor with acute or convalescent COVID-19. The donor label of this sample is uncertain. Recombination joined TRBV18 with TRBJ2-3, with the D gene too uncertain to name. The sample comprised peripheral blood. The CDR3 protein: CASSPNTDTQYF. The sequence in DNA is TGTGCCAGCTCACCTAACACAGATACGCAGTATTTT.